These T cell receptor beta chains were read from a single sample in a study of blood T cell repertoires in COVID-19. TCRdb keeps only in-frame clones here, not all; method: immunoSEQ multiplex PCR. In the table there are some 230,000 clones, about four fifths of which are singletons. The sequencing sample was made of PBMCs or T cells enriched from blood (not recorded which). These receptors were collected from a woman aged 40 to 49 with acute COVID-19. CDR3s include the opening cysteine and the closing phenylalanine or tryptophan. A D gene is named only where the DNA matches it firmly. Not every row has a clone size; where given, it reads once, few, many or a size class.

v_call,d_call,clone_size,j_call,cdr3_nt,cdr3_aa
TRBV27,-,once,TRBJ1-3,TGTGCCAGCAGCTTCCGGGTAGGGGCTGGAAACACCATATATTTT,CASSFRVGAGNTIYF
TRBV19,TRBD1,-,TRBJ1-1,TGTGCCAGTCGTCCCGGGACAGCCAACACTGAAGCTTTCTTT,CASRPGTANTEAFF
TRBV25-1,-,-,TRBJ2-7,TGTGCCAGCAGTTATCTCAGGGGCAACGAGCAGTACTTC,CASSYLRGNEQYF
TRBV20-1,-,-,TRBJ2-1,TGCAGTGCCAAGCCTGGGAGGGAGCAGTTCTTC,CSAKPGREQFF
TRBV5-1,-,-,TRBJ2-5,TGCGCCAGCAGCTTGGAGTCCGCGGGAGAGACCCAGTACTTC,CASSLESAGETQYF
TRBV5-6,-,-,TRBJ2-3,TGTGCCAGCAGCGCTGGTCTCCGGGGAGATACGCAGTATTTT,CASSAGLRGDTQYF
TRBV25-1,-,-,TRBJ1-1,TGTGCCAGCAGTGACCTGATGGGGAGGAATGAAGCTTTCTTT,CASSDLMGRNEAFF
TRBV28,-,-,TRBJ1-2,TGTGCCAGCAGTTTAGGGCAGAACTATGGCTACACCTTC,CASSLGQNYGYTF
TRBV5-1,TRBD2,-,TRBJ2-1,TGCGCCAGCAGGAGAGCGGGATCATCCTACAATGAGCAGTTCTTC,CASRRAGSSYNEQFF
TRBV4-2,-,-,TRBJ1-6,TGTGCCAGCAGCCAAGATGGCACAGGGAGACGGTCACCCCTCCACTTT,CASSQDGTGRRSPLHF
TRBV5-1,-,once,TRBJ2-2,TGCGCCAGCAGAGCAGGGGTCAACACCGGGGAGCTGTTTTTT,CASRAGVNTGELFF
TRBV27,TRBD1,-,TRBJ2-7,TGTGCCAGCAGTCGGACAGGAGCCTCCCGGACCTACGAGCAGTACTTC,CASSRTGASRTYEQYF
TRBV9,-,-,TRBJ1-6,TGTGCCAGCAGCGCAGGACTTAATTCACCCCTCCACTTT,CASSAGLNSPLHF
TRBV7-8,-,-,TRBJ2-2,TGTGCCAGCAGTTACGCCCTTACCACAAACACCGGGGAGCTGTTTTTT,CASSYALTTNTGELFF
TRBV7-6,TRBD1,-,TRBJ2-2,TGTGCCAGCAGCTACCTCAACCCCGGGACAGCGACAGCCTCGAACACCGGGGAGCTGTTTTTT,CASSYLNPGTATASNTGELFF
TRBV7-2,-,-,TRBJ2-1,TGTGCCAGCAGCTGGGACTCGGGACAGAGCTCCTACAATGAGCAGTTCTTC,CASSWDSGQSSYNEQFF
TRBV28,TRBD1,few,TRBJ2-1,TGTGCCAGCAGTTTCTTCCCGGGACAGAATGAGCAGTTCTTC,CASSFFPGQNEQFF
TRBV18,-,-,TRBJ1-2,TGTGCCAGCTCACCGCGAGACGGAGGTTCGAATGGCTACACCTTC,CASSPRDGGSNGYTF
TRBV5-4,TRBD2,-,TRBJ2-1,TGTGCCAGCAGCTTAGGACTAGTCGGGAGCTCCTACAATGAGCAGTTCTTC,CASSLGLVGSSYNEQFF
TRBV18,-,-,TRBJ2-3,TGTGCCAGCTCACCTCGGACAGATACGCAGTATTTT,CASSPRTDTQYF
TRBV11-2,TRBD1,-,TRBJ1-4,TGTGCCAGCAGGGGATTCGGGACAGGGATAGAAAAACTGTTTTTT,CASRGFGTGIEKLFF
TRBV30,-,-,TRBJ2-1,TGTGCCTGGAGTGTCCCACAGGATGAGCAGTTCTTC,CAWSVPQDEQFF
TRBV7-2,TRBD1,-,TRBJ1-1,TGTGCCAGCAGCTTACGGGGACAGGGTGGGTCTGAAGCTTTCTTT,CASSLRGQGGSEAFF
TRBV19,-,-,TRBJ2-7,TGTGCCAGTAGTATAGCCCTCGGGAGCTCCTACGAGCAGTACTTC,CASSIALGSSYEQYF
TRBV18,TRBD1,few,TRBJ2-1,TGTGCCAGCTCAGCCGGGACAGGGTTTGAGCAGTTCTTC,CASSAGTGFEQFF
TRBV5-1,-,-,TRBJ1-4,TGCGCCAGCAGCCTGGGGTCCGGAGGGGAAAAACTGTTTTTT,CASSLGSGGEKLFF
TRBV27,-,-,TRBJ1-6,TGTGCCAGCAGACCACCAGGGTTCAATTCACCCCTCCACTTT,CASRPPGFNSPLHF
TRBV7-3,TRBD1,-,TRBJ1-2,TGTGCCAGCAGCTTATCCAGGGGGCGTATTGGCTATGGCTACACCTTC,CASSLSRGRIGYGYTF
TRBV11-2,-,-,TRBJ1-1,TGTGCCAGCAGCTTAGATCCCAGGGATAACACTGAAGCTTTCTTT,CASSLDPRDNTEAFF
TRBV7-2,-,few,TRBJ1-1,TGTGCCAGCAGCTTACTAAATCGGAACACTGAAGCTTTCTTT,CASSLLNRNTEAFF
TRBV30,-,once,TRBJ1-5,TGTGCCTGGAGTGTAGGGGGGCCCCAGCATTTT,CAWSVGGPQHF
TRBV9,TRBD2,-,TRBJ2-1,TGTGCCAGCAGCGCCCGTCTAGCGGGCCCTTACAATGAGCAGTTCTTC,CASSARLAGPYNEQFF
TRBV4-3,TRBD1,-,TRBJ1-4,TGCGCCAGCAGCCAAGAAGCATGGGACTGGGACAGTTCTATTCATGACGAAAAACTGTTTTTT,CASSQEAWDWDSSIHDEKLFF
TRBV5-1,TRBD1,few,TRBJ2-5,TGCGCCAGCAGCTTGGGACAGGGTAGGCAAGAGACCCAGTACTTC,CASSLGQGRQETQYF
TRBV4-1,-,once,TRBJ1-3,TGCGCCAGCAGCCAAGATTTCGGTAATTGGGGAAACACCATATATTTT,CASSQDFGNWGNTIYF
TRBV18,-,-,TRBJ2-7,TGTGCCAGCTCACCCAACGGGTTGTCCAGCTCCTACGAGCAGTACTTC,CASSPNGLSSSYEQYF
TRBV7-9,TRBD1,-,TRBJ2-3,TGTGCCAGCAGCTCCAGGGGGTTGGATACGCAGTATTTT,CASSSRGLDTQYF
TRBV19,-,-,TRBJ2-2,TGTGCCAGTAGTATATTAGGACTGACCACCGGGGAGCTGTTTTTT,CASSILGLTTGELFF
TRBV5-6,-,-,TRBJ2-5,TGTGCCAGCAGCTTGAAGACCACGCGGGGGACCCAGTACTTC,CASSLKTTRGTQYF
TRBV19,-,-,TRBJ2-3,TGTGCCAGTAGTACGCAATCACACACAGATACGCAGTATTTT,CASSTQSHTDTQYF
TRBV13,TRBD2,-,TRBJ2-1,TGTGCCAGCAGCCTCGAACAAGCGATAAGCGGGACCAATGAGCAGTTCTTC,CASSLEQAISGTNEQFF
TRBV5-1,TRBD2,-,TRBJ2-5,TGCGCCCGCAGCCCGGGGGGGGACGTGGAGACCCAGTACTTC,CARSPGGDVETQYF
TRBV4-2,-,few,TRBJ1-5,TGTGCCAGCAGCCAAGCAACGGGGAACAGCAATCAGCCCCAGCATTTT,CASSQATGNSNQPQHF
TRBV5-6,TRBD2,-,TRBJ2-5,TGTGCCAGCAGCTTGGCAGCGGGGGGGCGCAGTTGGCCCCAGTACTTC,CASSLAAGGRSWPQYF
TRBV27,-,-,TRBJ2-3,TGTGCCAGCAGTTGGTTGGAACAGGGATTATTGGGACCTAGGTGGTCGGATACGCAGTATTTT,CASSWLEQGLLGPRWSDTQYF
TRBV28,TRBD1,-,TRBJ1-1,TGTGCCAGCAGTTTGGAGGGGGCGAATGAAGCTTTCTTT,CASSLEGANEAFF